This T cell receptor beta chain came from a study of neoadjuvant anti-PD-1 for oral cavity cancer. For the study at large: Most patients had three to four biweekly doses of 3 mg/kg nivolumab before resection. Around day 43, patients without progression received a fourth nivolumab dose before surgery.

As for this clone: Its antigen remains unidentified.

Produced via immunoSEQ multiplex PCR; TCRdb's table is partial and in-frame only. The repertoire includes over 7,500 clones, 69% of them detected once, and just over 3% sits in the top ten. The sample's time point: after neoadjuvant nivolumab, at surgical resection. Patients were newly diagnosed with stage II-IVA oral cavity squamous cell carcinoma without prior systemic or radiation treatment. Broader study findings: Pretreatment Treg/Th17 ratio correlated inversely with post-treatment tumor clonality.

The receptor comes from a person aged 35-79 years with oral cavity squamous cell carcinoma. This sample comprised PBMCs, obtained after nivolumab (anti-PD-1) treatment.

For the CDR3, the DNA is TGTGCCACCAGCAGTAACGGCTACGAGCAGTACTTC. Translation gives CATSSNGYEQYF. The V call is TRBV15, the J call TRBJ2-7, with D uncertain. The germline V and J ends were trimmed by 3 bases and 3 bases, with 6 bases remaining between them. Germline V gene lookup returns CDR1 LNHNV and CDR2 YYDKDF (reference sequence). This CDR3 comprises 12 residues.